Described below is a single TCR beta chain sequence and its context. Other DNA sequences of this sample code for an identical CDR3. The sample originates from a study of blood T cell repertoires in COVID-19. Some clones are missing from TCRdb's copy, which holds only in-frame ones; the method was immunoSEQ multiplex PCR. The profile shows about 140,000 clones, around 83% of them singletons. The germline V and J ends were trimmed by 3 bases and 1 base, with 9 bases remaining between them. The CDR3 totals 14 residues. CDR1 and CDR2 (germline): KGHSH, LQKENI. This clonotype was obtained from a woman aged 55-69 years with acute or convalescent COVID-19. The chain links TRBV18 to TRBJ1-1; weak D call: TRBD1 (6 bases). Sequencing was performed on peripheral blood. The CDR3 nucleotides are TGTGCCAGCTCACCTTTGGGACAGAACACTGAAGCTTTCTTT. Its protein is CASSPLGQNTEAFF.